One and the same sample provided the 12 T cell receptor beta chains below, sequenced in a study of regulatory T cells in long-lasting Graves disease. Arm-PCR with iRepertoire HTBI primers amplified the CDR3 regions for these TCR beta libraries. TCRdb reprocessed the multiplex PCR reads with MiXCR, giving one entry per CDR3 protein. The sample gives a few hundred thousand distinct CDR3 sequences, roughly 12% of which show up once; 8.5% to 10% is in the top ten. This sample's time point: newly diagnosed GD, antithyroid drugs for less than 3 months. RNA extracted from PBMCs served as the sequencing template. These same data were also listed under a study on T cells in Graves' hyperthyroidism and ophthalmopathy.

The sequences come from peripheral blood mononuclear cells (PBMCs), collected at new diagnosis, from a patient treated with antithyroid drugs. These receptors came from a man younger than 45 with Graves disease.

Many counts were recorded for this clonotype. The CDR3 bases are TGTGCCAGCCGCCTCACTGAGACCCAGTACTTC. Encoded protein: CASRLTETQYF. The chain uses TRBV12-3 or TRBV12-4 and TRBJ2-5; D unclear. The CDR3 is 11 residues long. V gave up 8 bases and J gave up 5 bases, with 9 bases separating them.

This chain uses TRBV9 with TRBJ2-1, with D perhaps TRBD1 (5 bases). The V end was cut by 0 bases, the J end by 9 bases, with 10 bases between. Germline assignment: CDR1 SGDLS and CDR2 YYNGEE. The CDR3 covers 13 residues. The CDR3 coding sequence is TGTGCCAGCAGCGTAGACCCAGACAGTGAGCAGTTCTTC. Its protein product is CASSVDPDSEQFF.

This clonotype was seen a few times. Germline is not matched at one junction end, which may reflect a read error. The CDR3 coding sequence is TGCGCCAGCAGCTTCGAGGGGGCGCGGGCCGATTTT. Its protein product is CASSFEGARADF. The gene calls are TRBV5-1 and TRBJ2-3; 7 bases are a match to TRBD1. The CDR3 runs 12 residues. The germline V gene encodes CDR1 SGHRS and CDR2 YFSETQ. Full variable domain (missing parts from reference TRBV5-1 and TRBJ2-3): KAGVTQTPRYLIKTRGQQVTLSCSPISGHRSVSWYQQTPGQGLQFLFEYFSETQRNKGNFPGRFSGRQFSNSRSEMNVSTLELGDSALYLCASSFEGARADFGPGTRLTVL.

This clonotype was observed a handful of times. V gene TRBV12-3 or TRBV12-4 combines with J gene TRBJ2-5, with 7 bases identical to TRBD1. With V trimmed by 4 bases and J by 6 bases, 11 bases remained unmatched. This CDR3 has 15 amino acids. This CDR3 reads CASSSYTDRAKTQYF. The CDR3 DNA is TGTGCCAGCAGTTCTTACACCGACAGGGCGAAGACCCAGTACTTC.

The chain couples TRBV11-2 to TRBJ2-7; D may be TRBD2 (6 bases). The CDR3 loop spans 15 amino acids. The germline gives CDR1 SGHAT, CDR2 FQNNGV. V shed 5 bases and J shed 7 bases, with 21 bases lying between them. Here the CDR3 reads CASSPTSGSYNEQYF. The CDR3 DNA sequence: TGTGCCAGCAGCCCCACGAGCGGGTCCTACAATGAGCAGTACTTC.

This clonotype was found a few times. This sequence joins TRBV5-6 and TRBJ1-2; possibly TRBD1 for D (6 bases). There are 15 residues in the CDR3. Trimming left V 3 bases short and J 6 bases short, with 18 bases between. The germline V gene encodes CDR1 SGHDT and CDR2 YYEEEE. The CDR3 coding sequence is TGTGCCAGCAGCTCCTTCCCACAGGGTGAGGATGGCTACACCTTC. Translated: CASSSFPQGEDGYTF.

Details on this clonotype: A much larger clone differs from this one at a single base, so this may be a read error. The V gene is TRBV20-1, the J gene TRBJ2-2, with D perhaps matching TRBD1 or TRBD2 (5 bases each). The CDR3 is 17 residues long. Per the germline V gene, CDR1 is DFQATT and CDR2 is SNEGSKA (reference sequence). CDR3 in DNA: TGCAGTGCTAGAGGAGTCTGGCGAGGGGCGTGGACCGGGAAGCTGTTTTTT. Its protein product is CSARGVWRGAWTGKLFF.

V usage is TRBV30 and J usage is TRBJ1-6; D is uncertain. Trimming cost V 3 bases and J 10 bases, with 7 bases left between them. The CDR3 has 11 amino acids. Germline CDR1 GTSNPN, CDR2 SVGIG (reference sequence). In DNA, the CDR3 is TGTGCCTGGAGAGAAGGGTCACCCCTCCACTTT. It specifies CAWREGSPLHF. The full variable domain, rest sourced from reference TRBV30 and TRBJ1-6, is SQTIHQWPATLVQPVGSPLSLECTVEGTSNPNLYWYRQAAGRGLQLLFYSVGIGQISSEVPQNLSASRPQDRQFILSSKKLLLSDSGFYLCAWREGSPLHFGNGTRLTVT.

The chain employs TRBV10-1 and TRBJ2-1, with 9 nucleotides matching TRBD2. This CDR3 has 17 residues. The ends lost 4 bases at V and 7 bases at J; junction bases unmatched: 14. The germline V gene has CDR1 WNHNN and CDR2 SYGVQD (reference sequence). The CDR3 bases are TGCGCCAGCAGTGTTAGGCCCGGGACTAGCACGTTGAATGAGCAGTTCTTC. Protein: CASSVRPGTSTLNEQFF.

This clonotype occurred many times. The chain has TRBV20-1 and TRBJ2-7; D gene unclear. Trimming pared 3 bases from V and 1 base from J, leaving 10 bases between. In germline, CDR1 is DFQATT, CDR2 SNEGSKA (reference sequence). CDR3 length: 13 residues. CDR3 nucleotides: TGCAGTGCTAGGGGCCGTGAGTCCTACGAGCAGTACTTC. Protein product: CSARGRESYEQYF.

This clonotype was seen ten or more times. This CDR3 reads CASSEAGRGTQYF. The CDR3 DNA is TGTGCCAGCAGTGAAGCTGGAAGAGGCACGCAGTATTTT. The rearrangement links TRBV2 to TRBJ2-3, with D hard to call. The V end was cut by 0 bases, the J end by 9 bases, with 10 bases between. CDR3 length: 13 residues. Germline V gene sequence: CDR1 SNHLY, CDR2 FYNNEI.

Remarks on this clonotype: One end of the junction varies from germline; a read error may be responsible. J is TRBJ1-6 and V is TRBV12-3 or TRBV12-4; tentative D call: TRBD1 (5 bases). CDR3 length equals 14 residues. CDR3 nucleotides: TGTGCCAGCACCAAGTGGCAGGGTGCTTCACCCCTCTACTTT. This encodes CASTKWQGASPLYF.